These 9 T cell receptor beta chains share one sample of origin, sequenced in a study of blood T cell repertoires in COVID-19. Produced via immunoSEQ multiplex PCR; TCRdb's table is partial and in-frame only. Here the sample spans 40,000 to 55,000 clones, around 89% being singletons. Sequenced sample: peripheral blood. All receptors derive from an older man with active COVID-19.

V gene TRBV4-1 combines with J gene TRBJ1-2, with TRBD1 matching 7 bases. V lost 1 base to trimming and J lost 4 bases; unmatched junction nucleotides: 9. The CDR3 extends over 16 amino acids. CDR1 is MGHRA and CDR2 is YSYEKL in the germline V gene. The CDR3 region is CASSQVVGGQPYGYTF. For the CDR3, the DNA is TGCGCCAGCAGCCAAGTAGTAGGGGGCCAACCCTATGGCTACACCTTC.

This clone was seen a few times. The genes are TRBV11-2 and TRBJ2-7; D unclear. This CDR3 is 12 amino acids long. Trimming pared 5 bases from V and 6 bases from J, leaving 11 bases between. CDR1 and CDR2 from the germline V gene are SGHAT and FQNNGV. The CDR3 coding sequence is TGTGCCAGCAGCCCGCCGATCGGCGAGCAGTACTTC. It specifies CASSPPIGEQYF.

The chain recombines TRBV19 with TRBJ1-3, with no clear D. Germline CDR1 is LNHDA and CDR2 is SQIVND (reference sequence). CDR3 length: 15 residues. V lost 7 bases and J lost 0, with 13 bases in between. The CDR3 DNA follows: TGTGCCAGTATTGCGGGGTCGCGCTCTGGAAACACCATATATTTT. Amino acids: CASIAGSRSGNTIYF.

V and J are TRBV7-9 and TRBJ1-6, with unresolved D. Germline CDR1 and CDR2: SEHNR and FQNEAQ (reference sequence). Trimming took 1 base from V and 3 from J, leaving 4 bases between them. This CDR3 is built from 14 residues. CDR3 sequence reads: CASSLDSYNSPLHF. The CDR3 DNA is TGTGCCAGCAGCTTAGACAGCTATAATTCACCCCTCCACTTT.

The CDR3 coding sequence is TGTGCCAGCAGCTTGCTAGCGGGGGGGGTCGAGCAGTTCTTC. It yields the protein CASSLLAGGVEQFF. The rearrangement links TRBV7-2 to TRBJ2-1; 12 bases line up with TRBD2. Germline lookup yields CDR1 SGHTA and CDR2 FQGNSA. This CDR3 contains 14 residues. V shed 3 bases and J 10 bases; nucleotides not matched to a gene: 4.

J is TRBJ1-1 and V is TRBV4-2; TRBD1 is a possible D gene (6 bases). CDR3 length equals 17 residues. The germline V gene has CDR1 LGHNA and CDR2 YNFKEQ. The V end was cut by 1 base, the J end by 1 base, with 16 bases between. CDR3 in DNA: TGTGCCAGCAGCCAAGGGGGGCCGGGACACAAGAACACTGAAGCTTTCTTT. Amino acids: CASSQGGPGHKNTEAFF.

The chain couples TRBV12-3 or TRBV12-4 to TRBJ2-3; a possible D gene is TRBD2 (6 bases). The CDR3 contains 12 residues. The V and J ends lost 6 bases and 4 bases respectively, with 8 bases between them. CDR3 coding DNA: TGTGCCAGCAGGGGGGGAGCAGATACGCAGTATTTT. Translating gives CASRGGADTQYF.

The DNA of the CDR3 is TGCAGCGTTGAAGACCGACGGGGAGCCCATGAGCAGTTCTTC. It codes for CSVEDRRGAHEQFF. This chain joins TRBV29-1 and TRBJ2-1, with D possibly TRBD2 on 5 matching bases. V lost 0 bases and J 8 bases, leaving 14 bases between the germline ends. Germline V gene lookup returns CDR1 SQVTM and CDR2 ANQGSEA. The CDR3 length is 14 residues.

The chain employs TRBV18 and TRBJ2-1; 9 bases agree with TRBD2. Germline trimming cut 0 bases from V and 2 bases from J; bases unmatched to any gene: 5. This CDR3 is built from 17 residues. Germline-derived CDR1 and CDR2 are KGHSH and LQKENI. CDR3 sequence: CASSPPSSGGPYNEQFF. CDR3 DNA sequence: TGTGCCAGCTCACCACCGAGCAGCGGGGGGCCCTACAATGAGCAGTTCTTC.